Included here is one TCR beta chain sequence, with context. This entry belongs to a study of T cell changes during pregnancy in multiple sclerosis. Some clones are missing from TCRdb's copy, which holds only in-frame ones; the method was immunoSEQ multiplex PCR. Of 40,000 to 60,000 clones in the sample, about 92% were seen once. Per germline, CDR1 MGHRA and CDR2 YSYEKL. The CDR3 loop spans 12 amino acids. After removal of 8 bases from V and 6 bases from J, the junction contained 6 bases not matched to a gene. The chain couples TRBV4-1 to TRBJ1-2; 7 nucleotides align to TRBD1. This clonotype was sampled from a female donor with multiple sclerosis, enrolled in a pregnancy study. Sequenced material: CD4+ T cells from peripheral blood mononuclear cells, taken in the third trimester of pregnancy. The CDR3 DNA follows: TGCGCCAGCGGGCAGGGGGTAAATGGCTACACCTTC. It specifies CASGQGVNGYTF.